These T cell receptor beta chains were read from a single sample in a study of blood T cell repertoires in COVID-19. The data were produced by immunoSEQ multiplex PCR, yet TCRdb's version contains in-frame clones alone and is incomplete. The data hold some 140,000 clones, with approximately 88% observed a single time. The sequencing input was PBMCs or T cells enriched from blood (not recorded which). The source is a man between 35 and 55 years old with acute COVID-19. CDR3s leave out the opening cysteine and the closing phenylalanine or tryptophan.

ATEGNTPIQF TRBV28
ASSWTGGAEGYT TRBV5-4
ASSFFPATNEKLF TRBV5-1
ASTNPSTDTQY TRBV11-2
ASSIRSGELF TRBV19
ASRASGSSYNEQF TRBV27
ASSQGLAGTETQY TRBV7-2
ASNPRGPGELF TRBV19
ASSPARTANTGELF TRBV7-6
ASSGGLVRYEQY TRBV5-4
ASRSFGGRLAYEQY TRBV5-5